This is a list of T cell receptor beta chains from one sample in a study of shared T cell receptors in the human thymus. Only in-frame clones appear in the TCRdb table, and some are missing; sequencing was by immunoSEQ multiplex PCR. Counted here are hundreds of thousands of clones, more than 75% occurring once; the ten biggest clones make up 0.0095% to 0.012%. The data were also submitted as part of a second study, on human thymus T cells.

The sample was thymocytes. These receptors were obtained from a boy younger than two with a congenital heart defect. CDR3s leave out the opening cysteine and the closing phenylalanine or tryptophan. D genes are given only for firm matches.

TRBV4-3	TRBJ2-5	TRBD2	ASSQDPQRERPRQTQY
TRBV2	TRBJ2-2	TRBD2	ASSDPELAGETGELF
TRBV6-5	TRBJ1-1	.	ASSYRPRRMAF
TRBV9	TRBJ2-3	.	ASSPRGSTDTQY
TRBV2	TRBJ2-7	.	ASTSGTSYEQY
TRBV28	TRBJ2-1	.	ASSLYNEQF
TRBV6-5	TRBJ2-7	.	ASRNRDPSYEQY
TRBV5-6	TRBJ1-2	.	ASSLVPQGYT
TRBV28	TRBJ1-3	.	ASNQPGPLGNTIY
TRBV5-8	TRBJ2-7	.	ASPPETDRSSYEQY
TRBV11-2	TRBJ1-1	.	ASSTVLNPTEAF
TRBV19	TRBJ2-7	TRBD2	ASSMGLAGECEQY
TRBV27	TRBJ2-1	.	ASSLALFRAEQF
TRBV18	TRBJ2-1	TRBD2	ASSSNPYLAGALYNEQF
TRBV2	TRBJ1-2	.	ASRAGVDYGYT
TRBV6-1	TRBJ2-7	TRBD2	ASSEEPSGIIHEQY